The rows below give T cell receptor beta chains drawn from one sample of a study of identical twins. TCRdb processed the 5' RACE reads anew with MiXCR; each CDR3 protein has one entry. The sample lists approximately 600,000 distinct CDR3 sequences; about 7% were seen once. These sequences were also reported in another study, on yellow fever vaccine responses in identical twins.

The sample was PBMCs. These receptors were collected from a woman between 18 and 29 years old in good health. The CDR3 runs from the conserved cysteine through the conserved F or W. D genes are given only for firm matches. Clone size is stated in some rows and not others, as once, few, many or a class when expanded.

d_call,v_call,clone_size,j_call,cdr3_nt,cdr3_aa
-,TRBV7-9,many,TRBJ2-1,TGTGCCAGCAGCTTAGTAAGTCTGGGCTACAATGAGCAGTTCTTC,CASSLVSLGYNEQFF
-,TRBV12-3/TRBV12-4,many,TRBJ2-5,TGTGCCAGCAGTTTAGGCCTGAGGGGGGTTGAGACCCAGTACTTC,CASSLGLRGVETQYF
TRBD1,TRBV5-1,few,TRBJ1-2,TGCGCCAGCAGCTTTCATCACAGGGGGCTGGGCTACACCTTC,CASSFHHRGLGYTF
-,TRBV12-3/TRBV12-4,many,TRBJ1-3,TGTGCCAGCAGCACGCCAGGGTCTGGAAACACCATATATTTT,CASSTPGSGNTIYF
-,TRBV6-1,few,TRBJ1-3,TGTGCCAGCAGTCTAGGGGGAGGGGCCCAGGGAAACACCATATATTTT,CASSLGGGAQGNTIYF
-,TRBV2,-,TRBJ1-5,TGTGCCAGCAGTGTGGGGGCAGATCAGCCCCAGCATTTT,CASSVGADQPQHF
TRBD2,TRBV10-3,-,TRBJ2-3,TGTGCCATCAGGCGGGAGGGGAGCACAGATACGCAGTATTTT,CAIRREGSTDTQYF
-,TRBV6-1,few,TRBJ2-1,TGTGCCAGCAGTCCCGTACAGGCGCGTGAGCAGTTCTTC,CASSPVQAREQFF
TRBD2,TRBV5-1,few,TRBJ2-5,TGCGCCAGCAGCTTGGAGGCTAGCGGTTCACAAGAGACCCAGTACTTC,CASSLEASGSQETQYF
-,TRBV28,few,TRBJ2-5,TGTGCCAGCAGTCCCTTGGCGGGACTCCAAGAGACCCAGTACTTC,CASSPLAGLQETQYF
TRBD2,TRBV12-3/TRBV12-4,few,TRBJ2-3,TGTGCCAGCAGACGAAACCTAGCGGGGGTGGATACGCAGTATTTT,CASRRNLAGVDTQYF
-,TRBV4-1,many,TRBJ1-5,TGCGCCAGCAGCCAAGGCTGGGGAGTTCAGCCCCAGCATTTT,CASSQGWGVQPQHF
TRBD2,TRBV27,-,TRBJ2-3,TGTGCCAGCAGCCGCATCGGGCGGCGGGAGTTACCAGATACGCAGTATTTT,CASSRIGRRELPDTQYF
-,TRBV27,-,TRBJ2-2,TGTGCCAGCATGAGAGGTTGGGGAGACACCGGGGAGCTGTTTTTT,CASMRGWGDTGELFF
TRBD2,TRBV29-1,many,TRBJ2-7,TGCAGCGCCCTGGGACTAGCGGGAGGTCTGTACGAGCAGTACTTC,CSALGLAGGLYEQYF
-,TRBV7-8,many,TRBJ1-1,TGTGCCAGCAGCTTAGGTCAGGGTATTGGAGCTTTCTTT,CASSLGQGIGAFF
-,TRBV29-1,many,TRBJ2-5,TGCAGCGTTTCTCTCGGGGACCATGGGACCCAGTACTTC,CSVSLGDHGTQYF
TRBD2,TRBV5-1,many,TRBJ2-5,TGCGCCAGCGCGGGGGGGCAGGGAGAGACCCAGTACTTC,CASAGGQGETQYF
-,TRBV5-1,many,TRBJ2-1,TGCGCCAGCAGCTTTTCGTACGGTATAGGGGCCTACAATGAGCAGTTCTTC,CASSFSYGIGAYNEQFF